This entry concerns a single T cell receptor (beta chain). This clonotype was recorded a few times. This clone's antigen is unknown. No base quality values were provided; no much bigger clone lies one nucleotide off. The data belong to a study of T-cell reconstitution after alpha-beta-depleted transplantation in children (dated by TCRdb to the mid-2010s). General notes on the study: Using TCR repertoire profiling, the study followed T-cell immune reconstitution in a quantitative way in children after TCRalphabeta/CD19-depleted allogeneic hematopoietic cell transplantation.

Library preparation was by PCR. Sequencing was performed on an Illumina HiSeq 2500. TCR library preparation used molecular barcoding, with unique molecular identifiers applied to normalize quantification of the TCRbeta repertoire. TCRdb cleaned the public reads at Q25 with fastp, built clones with MiXCR and kept in-frame beta chains. A single entry per CDR3 protein holds the most common genes and DNA from its merged rows. In all, the sample holds about 360,000 distinct CDR3 sequences, and roughly 13% of those were seen once. The top ten hold 3.5% to 4.5% of the sample. The germline V gene gives CDR1 as MGHRA and CDR2 as YSYEKL. Measured from the cysteine to the phenylalanine, the CDR3 is 16 residues long. Just CDR3 DNA is preserved here, 48 bases in frame from base 1. Trimming removed 3 bases from V and 3 bases from J, leaving 14 bases between the germline ends.

The sequences come from PBMCs, collected from the stem cell graft. The sequence was obtained from a human donor who donated a stem cell graft to a child with Fanconi anemia. The chain couples TRBV4-1 to TRBJ2-2, and the D gene may be TRBD2, 6 bases matching. The CDR3 reads as follows: CASSQGPGLYTGELFF. The DNA sequence reads TGCGCCAGCAGCCAGGGTCCGGGACTCTACACCGGGGAGCTGTTTTTT.